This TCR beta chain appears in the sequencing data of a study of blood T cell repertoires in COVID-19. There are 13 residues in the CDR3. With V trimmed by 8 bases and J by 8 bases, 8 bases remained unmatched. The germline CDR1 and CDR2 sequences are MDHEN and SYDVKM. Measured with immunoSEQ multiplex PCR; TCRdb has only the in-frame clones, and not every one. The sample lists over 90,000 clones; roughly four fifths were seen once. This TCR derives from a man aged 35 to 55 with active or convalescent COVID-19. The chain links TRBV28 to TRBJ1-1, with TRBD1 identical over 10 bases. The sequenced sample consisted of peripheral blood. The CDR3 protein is CASRVPGQGEAFF. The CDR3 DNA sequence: TGTGCCAGCCGTGTCCCGGGACAGGGGGAAGCTTTCTTT.